This T cell receptor (beta chain) was identified in a study of T cells in localized non-small cell lung cancer. The study, taken as a whole, reports: Longer overall survival was seen with higher T cell density measured in blood. Appearing in adjacent lung were a median about 60 of the top 100 tumor clones. It remains possible that heterogeneity exists, since only one tumor region was sequenced. Measurement of T cell clonality placed uninvolved adjacent lung highest, above the level in tumor.

Libraries were prepared by immunoSEQ multiplex PCR; TCRdb keeps only in-frame clonotypes and omits some of them. This table holds about 64,000 clones, 81% found once. Note on this clone: Its specificity is not known.

Germline V gene lookup returns CDR1 GTSNPN and CDR2 SVGIG (reference sequence). The CDR3 runs to 14 residues. The V segment lost 6 bases and the J segment 1 base; nucleotides outside the gene matches: 7. Sequencing used PBMCs, obtained before any cancer treatment. The chain carries TRBV30 and TRBJ1-2, with 8 bases aligning to TRBD1. The source of this sequence is a man between 35 and 75 years old with stage II lung adenocarcinoma. CDR3 protein: CACPRGTGNYGYTF. For the CDR3, the DNA is TGTGCCTGTCCCAGGGGGACAGGTAACTATGGCTACACCTTC.